This T cell receptor (beta chain) was recovered during a study of blood T cell repertoires in COVID-19. At the level of the study: Whether acute or convalescent, the COVID-19 samples came from the United States, Italy and Spain.

V lost 2 bases to trimming and J lost 7 bases, with 18 bases between them. There are 15 residues in the CDR3. Germline values: CDR1 SGHRS, CDR2 YFSETQ. In the original processing: Estimates of nucleated cell counts were drawn from the amplification of reference gene primers. Only in-frame clones appear in the TCRdb table, and some are missing; sequencing was by immunoSEQ multiplex PCR. V, J and clone size are taken as reported in that table, and D and trimming were inferred from the DNA itself. The data show over 120,000 clones, with about 87% seen just once and roughly 35% held by the top ten. The specimen was peripheral blood. The clonotype comes from a man aged 50 to 60 who had recovered from COVID-19. The V call is TRBV5-1, the J call TRBJ1-2; possibly TRBD1 for D (5 bases). The CDR3 is CASSFGTSGGSGYTF. The CDR3 DNA follows: TGCGCCAGCAGCTTTGGGACCTCCGGAGGGTCTGGCTACACCTTC.